This T cell receptor (beta chain) was identified during a study of early T cells in non-severe SARS-CoV-2 infection. Study as a whole: Sequenced material consisted of bulk RNA (from unsorted whole blood), and chains were unpaired.

Attachment of unique molecular identifiers was made to individual cDNA molecules. MiXCR, applied by TCRdb to the 5' RACE reads, yields one record per CDR3 protein. The sample comprises more than 80,000 distinct CDR3 sequences, roughly 14% of which are singletons, and roughly 6.4% rests with the top ten. There are 13 residues in the CDR3. Per germline, CDR1 DFQATT and CDR2 SNEGSKA (reference sequence). This clonotype was observed at least ten times. Its antigen is not known. Study conclusions and caveats: Lookups in VDJdb leaned toward anti-spike CD8 responses and missed private and CD4 specificities.

The origin of this receptor is an adult who was a healthcare worker with PCR-confirmed SARS-CoV-2 infection or an uninfected control (not recorded which). The chain combines TRBV20-1 with TRBJ2-1; either TRBD1 or TRBD2 may fit D (5 bases each). The sequenced sample consisted of whole blood. The CDR3 loop is CSTTGRLYNEQFF. In DNA, the CDR3 is TGCAGCACGACGGGACGCCTATACAATGAGCAGTTCTTC.